Described below is a single T cell receptor (beta chain) sequence and its context. The antigen remains unidentified. J was trimmed by 4 bases and V by 2 bases; bases with no gene match: 5. The CDR3 is 16 residues long. The germline CDR1 and CDR2 sequences are MDHEN and SYDVKM. The data belong to a study of blood T cells in healthy people across ages. A second PCR of roughly 7 to 11 cycles used a sample-barcoded 5' primer and a J-beta primer mix. TCRdb reprocessed the 5' RACE reads via MiXCR and lists one record per CDR3 protein. Among about 670,000 distinct CDR3 sequences listed, 35% to 50% were seen once. Whole-study results and caveats: Because donor CMV status was unknown, expanded clonotype changes were possibly confounded. It was held that diversity estimates obtained from one million T cells represented underestimates.

The clonotype originates from a man older than 75 in good health. This chain connects TRBV28 to TRBJ2-5, with 12 bases aligning to TRBD1. The sample was blood. CDR3 bases: TGTGCCAGCAGTTTACCCGGGACAGGGGGCGGAGAGACCCAGTACTTC. Translating it yields CASSLPGTGGGETQYF.